This T cell receptor beta chain was sequenced during a study of cytomegalovirus exposure and HLA in healthy donors. Whole-study results and caveats: Productive rates of about 87% or about 30% were seen for most TCR beta V segments in an earlier analysis. For most TCR sequences rarity was the rule, although some public TCRs occurred in many donors. Rates of TCR association differed by HLA locus in a later analysis, with DRB1 highest and HLA-C lowest.

The CDR3 spans 13 residues. The V end lost 1 base, the J end lost 7 bases, and 11 bases lay between the germline ends. In germline, CDR1 is SGHKS, CDR2 YYEKEE (reference sequence). In regard to this clone: Its antigen is currently unknown.

The study ran its PCR with 60 Vbeta and 13 Jbeta primers. Here immunoSEQ multiplex PCR was the method, and the copy in TCRdb shows in-frame clones only, minus some. The table has under 150,000 clones, roughly 88% seen once. Sequencing was done on a sample of PBMCs. This chain links TRBV5-5 with TRBJ1-2; no definite D call. The clonotype originates from a boy under 18 in good health and CMV-seronegative. In DNA, the CDR3 is TGTGCCAGCAGCTTGATAGGAAGCGGTGGCTACACCTTC. Translating it yields CASSLIGSGGYTF. Combining the CDR3 with reference TRBV5-5 and TRBJ1-2 gives the whole variable domain DAGVTQSPTHLIKTRGQQVTLRCSPISGHKSVSWYQQVLGQGPQFIFQYYEKEERGRGNFPDRFSARQFPNYSSELNVNALLLGDSALYLCASSLIGSGGYTFGSGTRLTVV.